This record covers a single T cell receptor beta chain. As yet, its antigen is unknown. This table comes from immunoSEQ multiplex PCR, and its TCRdb copy is limited to in-frame clones, with some not included. The table has approximately 92,000 clones, roughly 80% seen once. This CDR3 is built from 13 residues. The V end was cut by 2 bases, the J end by 9 bases, with 11 bases between. CDR1 is SGHTA, CDR2 FQGTGA, per germline. This sample is part of a study of OX40 agonist ivuxolimab in advanced cancers. Looking at the study overall: Ivuxolimab, an antibody that agonizes OX40 (CD134), was administered to the patients.

Study results and caveats: Mean expanded clone counts were higher in CD8+ than CD4+ T cells.

People who had autoimmune disease history or systemic immunosuppression were excluded. The starting material was CD4+ or CD8+ T cells sorted from blood, obtained in a trial of the OX40 agonist ivuxolimab. The V call is TRBV7-3, the J call TRBJ2-1; D gene ambiguous. The TCR originated in an adult with an advanced solid tumor such as melanoma, head and neck, liver or kidney cancer. CDR3 residues: CASSLSPSGEQFF. CDR3 bases: TGTGCCAGCAGCTTATCCCCCTCCGGTGAGCAGTTCTTC.